Each of the 30 T cell receptor beta chains below was sequenced from the same sample in a study of early T cells in non-severe SARS-CoV-2 infection. Using its own MiXCR run on the 5' RACE reads, TCRdb lists one record per CDR3 protein. Counted here are about 42,000 distinct CDR3 sequences, less than 6.5% occurring once; the ten biggest clones make up approximately 7.5%. Sequencing used whole blood, obtained at baseline. These TCRs come from an adult who was a healthcare worker with PCR-confirmed SARS-CoV-2 infection or an uninfected control (not recorded which).

Ten or more counts support this clonotype. V is TRBV20-1 and J is TRBJ2-1; 8 nucleotides line up with TRBD1. CDR1 and CDR2 from the germline V gene are DFQATT and SNEGSKA (reference sequence). The CDR3 spans 14 residues. The trim removed 6 bases at V and 2 bases at J, leaving 6 bases unmatched. The CDR3 spells CSARTGQTYNEQFF. The CDR3 DNA reads as TGCAGTGCCAGGACAGGGCAAACCTACAATGAGCAGTTCTTC.

The J gene is TRBJ2-7, the V gene TRBV27, with no clear D. Trimming removed 3 bases from V and 3 bases from J, with 3 bases in between. The CDR3 totals 11 residues. The germline gives CDR1 MNHEY, CDR2 SMNVEV (reference sequence). The CDR3 reads CASSFGYEQYF. DNA of the CDR3: TGTGCCAGCAGTTTCGGCTACGAGCAGTACTTC.

Ten or more counts support this clonotype. This sequence joins TRBV20-1 and TRBJ2-1, with 8 bases that match TRBD2. Germline trimming cut 1 base from V and 4 bases from J; bases unmatched to any gene: 9. Germline loops: CDR1 DFQATT, CDR2 SNEGSKA (reference sequence). This CDR3 has 16 amino acids. CDR3 loop: CSARAMGGGRYNEQFF. In DNA, the CDR3 is TGCAGTGCTAGAGCTATGGGCGGGGGGAGGTACAATGAGCAGTTCTTC.

This clonotype was seen many times. This chain connects TRBV2 to TRBJ1-1, with D possibly matching TRBD1 (5 bases). Trimming removed 6 bases from V and 6 bases from J, with 5 bases in between. The CDR3 runs to 10 residues. Germline values: CDR1 SNHLY, CDR2 FYNNEI. CDR3 sequence (DNA): TGTGCCAGCAGGGGGGCTGAAGCTTTCTTT. Translated, it gives CASRGAEAFF.

The rearrangement links TRBV19 to TRBJ2-6; D is ambiguous. The V end lost 4 bases, the J end lost 0 bases, and 13 bases lay between the germline ends. The CDR3 contains 17 residues. Per the germline V gene, CDR1 is LNHDA and CDR2 is SQIVND (reference sequence). This CDR3 reads CASSSQINYSGANVLTF. Here the CDR3 DNA reads TGTGCCAGTAGTAGCCAGATCAACTACTCTGGGGCCAACGTCCTGACTTTC.

This clonotype was counted many times. J is TRBJ1-2 and V is TRBV30; possibly TRBD1 for D (6 bases). The germline V and J ends were trimmed by 3 bases and 12 bases, with 20 bases remaining between them. Germline CDR1 reads GTSNPN; CDR2 reads SVGIG (reference sequence). This CDR3 has 13 residues. CDR3 nucleotide sequence: TGTGCCTGGAGGAAACCGGGACACCTCACCGACACCTTC. Translation: CAWRKPGHLTDTF.

This clonotype occurred many times. The chain couples TRBV6-6 to TRBJ2-3; a weak D match, TRBD2 (5 bases). Germline V gene sequence: CDR1 MNHNY, CDR2 SVGAGI (reference sequence). This CDR3 is built from 15 residues. V dropped 6 bases and J dropped 6 bases, with 19 bases sitting between them. The CDR3 is CASSLRTQRVDTQYF. CDR3 bases: TGTGCCAGCAGCCTCCGGACTCAAAGGGTCGATACGCAGTATTTT.

At least ten counts were recorded for this clonotype. The chain links TRBV28 to TRBJ2-2, with no clear D. The CDR3 runs to 14 residues. With 6 bases removed from V and 3 bases from J, the gap between germline ends came to 11 bases. The germline V gene encodes CDR1 MDHEN and CDR2 SYDVKM. The CDR3 nucleotides are TGTGCCAGCAGCTTGCAGGTGGACACCGGGGAGCTGTTTTTT. This encodes CASSLQVDTGELFF.

This clonotype has at least ten counts. The chain couples TRBV7-6 to TRBJ1-1, with D possibly matching TRBD1 (6 bases). The CDR3 totals 17 residues. Germline V lookup: CDR1 SGHVS, CDR2 FNYEAQ. Trimming removed 5 bases from V and 2 bases from J, with 21 bases in between. This chain's CDR3 is CASSPRGIGQGNTEAFF. Here the CDR3 DNA reads TGTGCCAGCAGCCCTAGGGGGATTGGGCAGGGTAACACTGAAGCTTTCTTT.

This clonotype was seen a handful of times. V gene TRBV11-2 combines with J gene TRBJ2-7, with D maybe TRBD1 (6 bases). The germline CDR1 and CDR2 sequences are SGHAT and FQNNGV. The CDR3 extends over 16 amino acids. Trimming took 5 bases from V and 5 from J, leaving 22 bases between them. CDR3 nucleotides: TGTGCCAGCAGCCCTAGCAAACAGGGCGATCTCCACGAGCAGTACTTC. Residues: CASSPSKQGDLHEQYF.

The rearrangement links TRBV11-1 to TRBJ2-3, with 8 nucleotides matching TRBD2. The CDR3 loop spans 19 amino acids. CDR1 is SGHAT and CDR2 is FQDESV in the germline V gene (reference sequence). Trimming cost V 1 base and J 2 bases; bases outside gene matches: 14. DNA of the CDR3: TGTGCCAGCAGCTTAGGAAGAGGAGCGGGGGCCCTATACACAGATACGCAGTATTTT. It yields the protein CASSLGRGAGALYTDTQYF.

The J gene is TRBJ2-7, the V gene TRBV3-1; unclear D gene. This CDR3 is 13 amino acids long. V was cut by 0 bases and J by 3 bases, with 6 bases left in between. Germline CDR1 and CDR2: LGHDT and YNNKEL (reference sequence). The CDR3 sequence: CASSQDSRYEQYF. In DNA form, the CDR3 reads TGTGCCAGCAGCCAAGATAGTCGCTACGAGCAGTACTTC.

This clonotype was picked up many times. The chain links TRBV7-3 to TRBJ1-1; D call uncertain. CDR1 and CDR2 from the germline V gene are SGHTA and FQGTGA. The CDR3 is 12 amino acids. Trimming took 3 bases from V and 4 from J, leaving 6 bases between them. The CDR3 protein is CASSFEVTEAFF. The CDR3 DNA reads as TGTGCCAGCAGCTTTGAAGTCACTGAAGCTTTCTTT.

This clonotype was counted a few times. The V gene is TRBV28, the J gene TRBJ2-7, with 8 bases identical to TRBD1. The CDR3 has 15 residues. Per the germline V gene, CDR1 is MDHEN and CDR2 is SYDVKM. Trimming took 3 bases from V and 2 from J; bases not matched to a gene: 6. DNA of the CDR3: TGTGCCAGCAGTTTGTTTCAGGGGGCGACCTACGAGCAGTACTTC. This encodes CASSLFQGATYEQYF.

The sample holds a few counts of this clonotype. This sequence joins TRBV7-9 and TRBJ1-1; D unresolved. The CDR3 contains 14 residues. V lost 7 bases and J 0 bases, leaving 12 bases between the germline ends. The germline CDR1 and CDR2 sequences are SEHNR and FQNEAQ (reference sequence). CDR3 nucleotide sequence: TGTGCCAGCAACATACCTAGGATGAACACTGAAGCTTTCTTT. Translating it yields CASNIPRMNTEAFF. Variable domain in full (rest from reference TRBV7-9 and TRBJ1-1): DTGVSQNPRHKITKRGQNVTFRCDPISEHNRLYWYRQTLGQGPEFLTYFQNEAQLEKSRLLSDRFSAERPKGSFSTLEIQRTEQGDSAMYLCASNIPRMNTEAFFGQGTRLTVV.

The rearrangement joins TRBV7-2 to TRBJ2-7; the match to TRBD1 covers 10 bases. The germline V gene encodes CDR1 SGHTA and CDR2 FQGNSA. This CDR3 is 13 amino acids long. V shed 5 bases and J 6 bases; nucleotides not matched to a gene: 4. DNA for the CDR3: TGTGCCAGCAGCCGTGACAGGGGGCGCGAGCAGTACTTC. Its translation is CASSRDRGREQYF.

This rearrangement joins TRBV28 to TRBJ1-6; no firm D call. CDR1 is MDHEN and CDR2 is SYDVKM in the germline V gene. The CDR3 is 14 amino acids. Trimming stripped 5 bases from V and 7 bases from J, with 12 bases between. The CDR3 DNA follows: TGTGCCAGCAGTCCCCGGACCAGGAATTCACCCCTCCACTTT. Protein sequence: CASSPRTRNSPLHF.

This clonotype was recorded at least ten times. This rearrangement joins TRBV30 to TRBJ2-5; D is uncertain. V gave up 3 bases and J gave up 4 bases, with 9 bases separating them. CDR1 GTSNPN and CDR2 SVGIG come from the germline V gene (reference sequence). The CDR3 has 12 amino acids. The CDR3 DNA reads TGTGCCTGGAGGGCCGGTTTAGAGACCCAGTACTTC. Its protein product is CAWRAGLETQYF. The full variable domain, in which reference TRBV30 and TRBJ2-5 provide the parts outside the CDR3, is SQTIHQWPATLVQPVGSPLSLECTVEGTSNPNLYWYRQAAGRGLQLLFYSVGIGQISSEVPQNLSASRPQDRQFILSSKKLLLSDSGFYLCAWRAGLETQYFGPGTRLLVL.

V is TRBV12-3 or TRBV12-4 and J is TRBJ2-1; a weak D match, TRBD1 (6 bases). The CDR3 loop spans 14 amino acids. Trimming cost V 6 bases and J 7 bases, with 16 bases left between them. CDR3 region: CASSEGQSWNEQFF. The CDR3 nucleotides are TGTGCCAGCAGCGAAGGACAGTCGTGGAATGAGCAGTTCTTC.

This clonotype was counted ten times or more. Written as DNA, the CDR3 is TGTGCCAGCAGTTTGCAGGGGGGCCGGGACAATGAGCAGTTCTTC. It yields the protein CASSLQGGRDNEQFF. This sequence joins TRBV12-3 or TRBV12-4 and TRBJ2-1; D possibly corresponds to TRBD1 (7 bases). The CDR3 length is 15 residues. V gave up 3 bases and J gave up 5 bases, with 14 bases separating them.

This clonotype was seen many times. V and J are TRBV14 and TRBJ1-4, with 7 bases identical to TRBD1. There are 16 residues in the CDR3. J lost 5 bases, V lost 2 bases, and 8 bases had no gene match. In germline, CDR1 is SGHDN, CDR2 FVKESK. Here the CDR3 DNA reads TGTGCCAGCAGCCAAAATCCGGGACAGCTGAATGAAAAACTGTTTTTT. It is translated as CASSQNPGQLNEKLFF.

The sample holds many counts of this clonotype. This rearrangement joins TRBV1 to TRBJ2-1; the tabulated D call, TRBD1, remains unverified against the DNA. TRBV1 is a documented pseudogene. The CDR3 has 18 residues. CDR3 coding DNA: TGCACCAGCAGCCAAGGACTATGGGCGGGGGCCTCCTACAATGAGCAGTTCTTC. Its protein is CTSSQGLWAGASYNEQFF.

The J gene is TRBJ1-6, the V gene TRBV5-1, with 12 bases aligning to TRBD1. Germline V gene lookup returns CDR1 SGHRS and CDR2 YFSETQ. The CDR3 extends over 14 amino acids. The trim removed 4 bases at V and 11 bases at J, leaving 4 bases unmatched. For the CDR3, the DNA is TGCGCCAGCAGCCCGGGACAGGGGGCGGCACCCCTCCACTTT. It is translated as CASSPGQGAAPLHF. The full variable domain, with the rest looked up from reference TRBV5-1 and TRBJ1-6, is KAGVTQTPRYLIKTRGQQVTLSCSPISGHRSVSWYQQTPGQGLQFLFEYFSETQRNKGNFPGRFSGRQFSNSRSEMNVSTLELGDSALYLCASSPGQGAAPLHFGNGTRLTVT.

This clonotype was picked up many times. The chain's CDR3 is CASSLEGTTGNEQFF. The CDR3 DNA reads TGTGCCAGCAGCTTAGAGGGGACTACTGGCAATGAGCAGTTCTTC. The J gene is TRBJ2-1, the V gene TRBV13; TRBD2 aligns across 7 bases. J gave up 6 bases and V 1 base, and 6 bases lay outside the gene matches. Germline V gives CDR1 PRHDT, CDR2 FYEKMQ (reference sequence). The length of the CDR3 is 15 residues. Filled out from reference TRBV13 and TRBJ2-1, the complete variable domain reads AAGVIQSPRHLIKEKRETATLKCYPIPRHDTVYWYQQGPGQDPQFLISFYEKMQSDKGSIPDRFSAQQFSDYHSELNMSSLELGDSALYFCASSLEGTTGNEQFFGPGTRLTVL.

This clonotype showed up just a few times. The chain combines TRBV7-2 with TRBJ2-3; TRBD1 might be the D (6 bases). Trimming shortened V by 5 bases and J by 5 bases, and 8 bases separated the two germline ends. This CDR3 has 12 amino acids. Germline lookup yields CDR1 SGHTA and CDR2 FQGNSA. CDR3 in amino acids: CASSKDRDTQYF. In DNA, the CDR3 is TGTGCCAGCAGCAAGGACAGAGATACGCAGTATTTT.

This clonotype was seen at least ten times. This chain links TRBV10-2 with TRBJ1-1; D is undetermined. Germline CDR1 is WSHSY and CDR2 is SAAADI. Trimming took off 8 bases at V and 1 base at J, with 5 bases between the two ends. This CDR3 contains 11 residues. CDR3: CASVTNTEAFF. CDR3 DNA sequence: TGCGCCAGCGTAACGAACACTGAAGCTTTCTTT.

This clonotype has ten or more counts. The rearrangement uses TRBV15 and TRBJ2-1; a possible D gene is TRBD2 (5 bases). This CDR3 has 13 amino acids. Germline lookup yields CDR1 LNHNV and CDR2 YYDKDF (reference sequence). Trimming took off 7 bases at V and 7 bases at J, with 14 bases between the two ends. Here the CDR3 reads CATKYSPGNEQFF. CDR3 nucleotides: TGTGCCACCAAGTACAGCCCGGGGAATGAGCAGTTCTTC.

This clonotype was counted at least ten times. The chain recombines TRBV5-1 with TRBJ2-2; D call uncertain. Germline-derived CDR1 and CDR2 are SGHRS and YFSETQ. The V and J ends lost 9 bases and 13 bases respectively, with 10 bases between them. The CDR3 consists of 9 residues. CDR3 sequence reads: CATDPGLFF. In nucleotides, the CDR3 is TGCGCCACAGACCCAGGGCTGTTTTTT.

The chain combines TRBV7-6 with TRBJ2-5, with D possibly TRBD2 on 5 matching bases. V shed 5 bases and J shed 0 bases, with 13 bases lying between them. In germline, CDR1 is SGHVS, CDR2 FNYEAQ. This CDR3 region has 15 residues. CDR3 amino acids: CASSIGLSYQETQYF. DNA of the CDR3: TGTGCCAGCAGCATTGGACTTTCCTACCAAGAGACCCAGTACTTC.

The table lists this clonotype with many counts. The chain carries TRBV10-3 and TRBJ2-3; 9 positions match TRBD2. In germline, CDR1 is ENHRY, CDR2 SYGVKD. CDR3 length equals 15 residues. The V gene end was trimmed by 5 bases and the J gene end by 5 bases; junction bases not matched to a gene: 8. The CDR3, as DNA: TGTGCCATCAGTATTTTTAGCGGGGGAGGAGATACGCAGTATTTT. Translation: CAISIFSGGGDTQYF.